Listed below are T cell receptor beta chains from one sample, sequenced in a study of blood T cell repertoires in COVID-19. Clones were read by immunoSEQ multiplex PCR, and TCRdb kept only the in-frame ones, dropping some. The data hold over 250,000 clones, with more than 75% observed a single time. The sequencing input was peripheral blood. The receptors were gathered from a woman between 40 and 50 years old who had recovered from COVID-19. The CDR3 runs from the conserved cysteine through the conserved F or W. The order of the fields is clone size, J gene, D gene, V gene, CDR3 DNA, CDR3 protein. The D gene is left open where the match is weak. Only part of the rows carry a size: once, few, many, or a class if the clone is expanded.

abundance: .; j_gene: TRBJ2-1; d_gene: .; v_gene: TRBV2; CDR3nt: TGTGCCAGCCTAGCGAGAAGCTCCTACAATGAGCAGTTCTTC; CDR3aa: CASLARSSYNEQFF
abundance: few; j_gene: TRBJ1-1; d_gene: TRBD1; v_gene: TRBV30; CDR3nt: TGTGCCTGGAGTGCCCTGGGACAGGCAAACACTGAAGCTTTCTTT; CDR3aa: CAWSALGQANTEAFF
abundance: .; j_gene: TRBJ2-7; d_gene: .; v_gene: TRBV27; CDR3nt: TGTGCCAGCACCTCCCTTTCTGGGGGCGTAGGCTACGAGCAGTACTTC; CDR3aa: CASTSLSGGVGYEQYF
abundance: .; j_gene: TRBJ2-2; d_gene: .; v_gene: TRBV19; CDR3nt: TGTGCCAGTAGTATGGGGGGGCGCTTCCCCGGGGAGCTGTTTTTT; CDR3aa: CASSMGGRFPGELFF
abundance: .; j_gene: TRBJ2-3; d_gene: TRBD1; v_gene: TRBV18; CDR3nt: TGTGCCAGCTCACCCACCGGGACAGCAAGCACAGATACGCAGTATTTT; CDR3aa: CASSPTGTASTDTQYF
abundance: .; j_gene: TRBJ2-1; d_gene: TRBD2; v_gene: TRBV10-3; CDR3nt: TGTGCCACCAGCGGGGGGACTGGCGATGAGCAGTTCTTC; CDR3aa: CATSGGTGDEQFF
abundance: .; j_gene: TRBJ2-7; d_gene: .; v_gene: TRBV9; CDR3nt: TGTGCCAGCAGCGTAGGGGCAGGGCTGGACGAGCAGTACTTC; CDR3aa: CASSVGAGLDEQYF
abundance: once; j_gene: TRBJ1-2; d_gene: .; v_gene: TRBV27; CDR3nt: TGTGCCAGCAGTTTTTCCGGGTCCTATGGCTACACCTTC; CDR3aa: CASSFSGSYGYTF
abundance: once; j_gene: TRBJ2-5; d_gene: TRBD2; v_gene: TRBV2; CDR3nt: TGTGCCAGCAGGCCGGGGACCACGAACCGGGAGGCCCAGTACTTC; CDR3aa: CASRPGTTNREAQYF
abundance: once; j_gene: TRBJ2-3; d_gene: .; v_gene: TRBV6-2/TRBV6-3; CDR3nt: TGTGCCAGCAGTTACGGCCCCCAAAGCACAGATACGCAGTATTTT; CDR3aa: CASSYGPQSTDTQYF
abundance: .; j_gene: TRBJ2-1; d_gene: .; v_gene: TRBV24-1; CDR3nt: TGTGCCGGGGGGGCGCCTAGCTCCTACAATGAGCAGTTCTTC; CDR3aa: CAGGAPSSYNEQFF
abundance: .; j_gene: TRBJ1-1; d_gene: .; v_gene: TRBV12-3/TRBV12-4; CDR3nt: TGTGCCAGCAGCCAGGGGACTGAAGCTTTCTTT; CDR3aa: CASSQGTEAFF
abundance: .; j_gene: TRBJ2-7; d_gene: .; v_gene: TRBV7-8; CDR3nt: TGTGCCAGCAGCCCCCAGCCCAGGAGGGTACTCGAGCAGTACTTC; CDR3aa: CASSPQPRRVLEQYF
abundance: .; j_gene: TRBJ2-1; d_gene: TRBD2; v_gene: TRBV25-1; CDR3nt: TGTGCCAGCAGTGACCGAACTAGCGGAACCAACAATGAGCAGTTCTTC; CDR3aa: CASSDRTSGTNNEQFF
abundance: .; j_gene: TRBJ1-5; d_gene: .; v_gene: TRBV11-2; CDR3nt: TGTGCCAGCAGCCCGCAGGGTGTACGGAATCAGCCCCAGCATTTT; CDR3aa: CASSPQGVRNQPQHF
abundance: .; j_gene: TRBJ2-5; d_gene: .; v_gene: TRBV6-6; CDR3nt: TGTGCCAGCAGTTACCCGAGGGAGGTTGGGGAGACCCAGTACTTC; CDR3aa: CASSYPREVGETQYF
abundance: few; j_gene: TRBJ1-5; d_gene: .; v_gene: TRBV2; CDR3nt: TGTGCCAGCACGGGGGGGGATAGCAATCAGCCCCAGCATTTT; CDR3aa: CASTGGDSNQPQHF
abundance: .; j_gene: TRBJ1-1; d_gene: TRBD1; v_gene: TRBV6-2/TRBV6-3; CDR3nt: TGTGCCAGCAGTTACACGACAGGGAGCGCTGAAGCTTTCTTT; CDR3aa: CASSYTTGSAEAFF
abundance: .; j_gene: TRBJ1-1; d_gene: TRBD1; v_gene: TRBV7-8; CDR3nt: TGTGCCAGCAGCTTTCTCAGGGGGCCCTTGAACACTGAAGCTTTCTTT; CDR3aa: CASSFLRGPLNTEAFF
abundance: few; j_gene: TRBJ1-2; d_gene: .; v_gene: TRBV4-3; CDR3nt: TGCGCCAGCAGCCAAGACAGGGCCTGGGTTGGCTACACCTTC; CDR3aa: CASSQDRAWVGYTF
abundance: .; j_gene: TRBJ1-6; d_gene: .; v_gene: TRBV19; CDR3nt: TGTGCCACCTCGGGACAATATAATTCACCCCTCCACTTT; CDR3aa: CATSGQYNSPLHF
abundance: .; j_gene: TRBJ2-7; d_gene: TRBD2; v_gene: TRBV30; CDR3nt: TGTGCCTGGAGTGGGGGCGGGAGGGTTACGTACTTC; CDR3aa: CAWSGGGRVTYF
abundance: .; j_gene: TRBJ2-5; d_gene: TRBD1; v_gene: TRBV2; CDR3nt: TGTGCCAGCAGGGGACAGCCACAAGAGACCCAGTACTTC; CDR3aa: CASRGQPQETQYF
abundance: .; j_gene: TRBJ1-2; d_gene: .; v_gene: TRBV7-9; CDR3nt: TGTGCCAGCAGCCCCCCCCGGACACGGAACTATGGCTACACCTTC; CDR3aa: CASSPPRTRNYGYTF
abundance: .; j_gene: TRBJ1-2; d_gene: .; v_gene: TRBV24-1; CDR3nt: TGTGCCACCGCAGGGTCAGGGGGCTACACCTTC; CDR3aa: CATAGSGGYTF
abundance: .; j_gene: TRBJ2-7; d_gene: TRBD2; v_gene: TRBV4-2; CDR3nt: TGTGCCAGCAGCCAAGGGGGGGGGAGGCTCACCTACGAGCAGTACTTC; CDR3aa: CASSQGGGRLTYEQYF
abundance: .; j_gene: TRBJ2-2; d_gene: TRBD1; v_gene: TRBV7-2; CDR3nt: TGTGCCAGCAGTCACGGACAGGCCCGTACCGGGGAGCTGTTTTTT; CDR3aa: CASSHGQARTGELFF